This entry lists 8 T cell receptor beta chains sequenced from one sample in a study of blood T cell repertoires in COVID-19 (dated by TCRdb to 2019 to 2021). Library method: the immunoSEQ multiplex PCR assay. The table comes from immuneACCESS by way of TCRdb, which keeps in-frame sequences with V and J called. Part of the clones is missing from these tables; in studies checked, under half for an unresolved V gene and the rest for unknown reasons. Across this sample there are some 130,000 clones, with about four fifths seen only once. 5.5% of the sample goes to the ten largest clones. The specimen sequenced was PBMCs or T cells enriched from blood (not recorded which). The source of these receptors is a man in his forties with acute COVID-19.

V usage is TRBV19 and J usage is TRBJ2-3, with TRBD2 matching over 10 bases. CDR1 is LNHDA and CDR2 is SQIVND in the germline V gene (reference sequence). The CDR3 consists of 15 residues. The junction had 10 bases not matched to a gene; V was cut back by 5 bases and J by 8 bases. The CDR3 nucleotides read TGTGCCAGTAGTGTACTAGCGGGAACCGTGGTTACGCAGTATTTT. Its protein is CASSVLAGTVVTQYF.

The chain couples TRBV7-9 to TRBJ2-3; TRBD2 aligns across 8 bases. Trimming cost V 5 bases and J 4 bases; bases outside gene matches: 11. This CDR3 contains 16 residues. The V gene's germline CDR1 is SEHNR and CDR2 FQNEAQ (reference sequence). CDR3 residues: CASSLGLAGFADTQYF. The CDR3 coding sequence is TGTGCCAGCAGCCTGGGCTTAGCGGGATTTGCAGATACGCAGTATTTT.

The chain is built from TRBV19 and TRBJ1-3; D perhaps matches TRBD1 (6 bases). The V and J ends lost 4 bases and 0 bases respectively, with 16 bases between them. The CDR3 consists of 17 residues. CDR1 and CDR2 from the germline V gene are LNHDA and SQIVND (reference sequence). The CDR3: CASSTTGTPSSGNTIYF. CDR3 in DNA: TGTGCCAGTAGTACAACCGGGACACCAAGCTCTGGAAACACCATATATTTT.

For the CDR3, the DNA is TGTGCCTCGGGAGGGACTAGACCCAATGAGCAGTTCTTC. Its protein product is CASGGTRPNEQFF. The rearrangement joins TRBV9 to TRBJ2-1, with 8 bases fitting TRBD2. Germline trimming cut 10 bases from V and 6 bases from J; bases unmatched to any gene: 9. CDR3 length: 13 amino acids. Germline lookup yields CDR1 SGDLS and CDR2 YYNGEE.

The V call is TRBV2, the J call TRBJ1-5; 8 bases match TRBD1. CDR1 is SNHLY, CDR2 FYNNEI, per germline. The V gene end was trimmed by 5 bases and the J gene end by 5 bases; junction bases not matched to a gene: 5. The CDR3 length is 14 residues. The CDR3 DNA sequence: TGTGCCAGCAGTTCGGCAGGGGGCTATCAGCCCCAGCATTTT. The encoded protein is CASSSAGGYQPQHF.

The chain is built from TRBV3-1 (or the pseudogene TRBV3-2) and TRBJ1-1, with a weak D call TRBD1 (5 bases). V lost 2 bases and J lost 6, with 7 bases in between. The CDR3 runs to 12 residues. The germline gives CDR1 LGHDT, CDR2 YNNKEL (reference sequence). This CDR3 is CASSQQGSEAFF. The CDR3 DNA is TGTGCCAGCAGCCAACAGGGTTCTGAAGCTTTCTTT.

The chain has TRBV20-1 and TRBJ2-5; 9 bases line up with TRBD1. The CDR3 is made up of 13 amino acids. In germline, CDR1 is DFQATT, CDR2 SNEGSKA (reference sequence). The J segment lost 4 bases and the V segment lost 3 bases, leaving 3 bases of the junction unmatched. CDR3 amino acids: CSASGDRAETQYF. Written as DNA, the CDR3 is TGCAGTGCTAGTGGGGACAGGGCAGAGACCCAGTACTTC.

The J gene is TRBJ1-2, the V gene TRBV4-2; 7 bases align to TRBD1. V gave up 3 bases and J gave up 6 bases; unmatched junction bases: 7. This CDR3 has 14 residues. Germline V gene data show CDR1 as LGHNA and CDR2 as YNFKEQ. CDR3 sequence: CASSHGGTDNGYTF. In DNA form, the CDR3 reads TGTGCCAGCAGCCACGGTGGGACAGATAATGGCTACACCTTC.